The 17 T cell receptor beta chains given below trace back to one sample, sequenced in a study of cytomegalovirus exposure and HLA in healthy donors (dated by TCRdb to between 2016 and 2019). The library was obtained by the immunoSEQ multiplex PCR assay. The multiplex PCR relied on a mix of 60 forward primers for TCR Vbeta segments and 13 reverse primers for TCR Jbeta segments. Not all clones reach the TCRdb copy of this immuneACCESS table, which keeps in-frame sequences only. Checked studies attribute under half of the gap to unresolved V genes and leave the rest unexplained. The sample table contains 120,000 to 150,000 clones; only one count was recorded for more than 60% of them. The leading ten clones occupy 2.8% of the sample. Sequencing was carried out using PBMCs. The receptor set was obtained from a male donor in good health and CMV-seronegative.

The count of this clone is one. V is TRBV11-1 and J is TRBJ2-7, with D maybe TRBD1 (5 bases). CDR1 and CDR2 from the germline V gene are SGHAT and FQDESV (reference sequence). Trimming took 2 bases from V and 3 from J, leaving 8 bases between them. This CDR3 spans 13 amino acids. The CDR3 sequence is CASSLSDNYEQYF. Here the CDR3 DNA reads TGTGCCAGCAGCTTATCGGACAACTACGAGCAGTACTTC.

The rearrangement links TRBV25-1 to TRBJ2-6; D not certain. V lost 3 bases and J 0 bases, leaving 6 bases between the germline ends. The CDR3 length is 15 residues. CDR1 and CDR2 from the germline V gene are MGHDK and SYGVNS. The CDR3 here is CASSDLSSGANVLTF. Written as DNA, the CDR3 is TGTGCCAGCAGTGATCTCTCCTCTGGGGCCAACGTCCTGACTTTC.

The V and J genes are TRBV5-4 and TRBJ1-2, with a possible D match to TRBD1 (6 bases). Between the trimmed V and J ends, which lost 2 bases and 4 bases, there was a span of 12 bases. The germline V gene has CDR1 SGHNT and CDR2 YYREEE (reference sequence). CDR3 length: 14 residues. The CDR3 region is CASSLQGPSYGYTF. In DNA, the CDR3 is TGTGCCAGCAGCTTACAGGGACCGTCCTATGGCTACACCTTC.

This clone was picked up one time. This sequence joins TRBV5-1 and TRBJ1-3; 7 bases line up with TRBD1. V gave up 4 bases and J gave up 1 base; unmatched junction bases: 8. This CDR3 region has 16 residues. Germline V gene data show CDR1 as SGHRS and CDR2 as YFSETQ. The CDR3: CASSPVTGDSGNTIYF. CDR3 bases: TGCGCCAGCAGCCCGGTAACAGGGGATTCTGGAAACACCATATATTTT.

The rearrangement uses TRBV20-1 and TRBJ2-1; D call uncertain. The CDR3 has 11 residues. Germline CDR1 DFQATT, CDR2 SNEGSKA (reference sequence). Trimming removed 5 bases at V and 9 bases at J, with 11 bases between. The CDR3 coding sequence is TGCAGTGCTTCCTCTAGTACTGAGCAGTTCTTC. Translation: CSASSSTEQFF.

By share, this clone counts as medium-sized. The chain is built from TRBV5-5 and TRBJ2-6; the D is unclear. Looked up from germline, CDR1 is SGHKS and CDR2 is YYEKEE (reference sequence). V lost 0 bases and J lost 3, with 7 bases in between. The CDR3 runs 15 residues. DNA for the CDR3: TGTGCCAGCAGCTTGGCGGGTGGTGGGGCCAACGTCCTGACTTTC. As protein: CASSLAGGGANVLTF.

In this sample, this clone turned up once. The chain links TRBV5-1 to TRBJ2-3, with a tentative D call TRBD1 (6 bases). The CDR3 runs to 15 residues. V was shortened by 5 bases and J by 5 bases, with 18 bases between the two germline ends. The germline CDR1 and CDR2 sequences are SGHRS and YFSETQ. The CDR3 protein is CASSNSGASGDTQYF. CDR3 DNA sequence: TGCGCCAGCAGTAATTCAGGGGCCTCGGGAGATACGCAGTATTTT.

CDR3 nucleotide sequence: TGTGCCTGGAGCATAGGTTGGAGCGCCGGGAATGAGCAGTTCTTC. Translated, it gives CAWSIGWSAGNEQFF. V gene TRBV30 combines with J gene TRBJ2-1; D remains ambiguous. The CDR3 loop spans 15 amino acids. V shed 3 bases and J shed 7 bases, with 19 bases lying between them. Germline assignment: CDR1 GTSNPN and CDR2 SVGIG (reference sequence).

The chain has TRBV27 and TRBJ1-1, with unresolved D. Germline-derived CDR1 and CDR2 are MNHEY and SMNVEV (reference sequence). This CDR3 is 13 amino acids long. V was trimmed by 3 bases and J by 3 bases, leaving 8 bases between them. CDR3 coding DNA: TGTGCCAGCAGTTTTTCCGGGTACACTGAAGCTTTCTTT. Residues: CASSFSGYTEAFF.

The rearrangement uses TRBV4-1 and TRBJ1-1; D remains ambiguous. V lost 1 base to trimming and J lost 0 bases, with 18 bases between them. This CDR3 is 18 amino acids long. Per germline, CDR1 MGHRA and CDR2 YSYEKL. CDR3 protein: CASSQGVRHLVMNTEAFF. The CDR3 coding sequence is TGCGCCAGCAGCCAAGGGGTTAGACACCTCGTCATGAACACTGAAGCTTTCTTT.

The CDR3: CASSYSSTSSYNEQFF. CDR3 nucleotides: TGTGCCAGCAGTTACTCGAGCACTAGCTCCTACAATGAGCAGTTCTTC. The rearrangement links TRBV6-5 to TRBJ2-1; tentatively, D is TRBD2 (5 bases). From germline, CDR1 is MNHEY and CDR2 SVGAGI. The CDR3 has 16 amino acids. The ends were cut back, 0 bases at V and 0 bases at J, with 9 bases in the middle.

This clone has a handful of counts. The chain couples TRBV7-3 to TRBJ1-1, with a possible D match to TRBD1 (6 bases). Germline V CDR1 and CDR2: SGHTA, FQGTGA. Trimming stripped 0 bases from V and 5 bases from J, with 13 bases between. The CDR3 is 15 residues long. This chain's CDR3 is CASSLTGQRTTEAFF. Written as DNA, the CDR3 is TGTGCCAGCAGCTTAACCGGACAGAGGACGACTGAAGCTTTCTTT.

The CDR3 DNA is TGTGCCAGCAGCTTACCCAGGGCCGGGACTAGCGGGGGTTGGTACGAGCAGTACTTC. Translated: CASSLPRAGTSGGWYEQYF. The chain employs TRBV7-2 and TRBJ2-7, with 14 bases identical to TRBD2. Trimming removed 2 bases from V and 4 bases from J; junction bases left unmatched: 13. The germline CDR1 and CDR2 sequences are SGHTA and FQGNSA. The CDR3 totals 19 residues. Looking up the rest from reference TRBV7-2 and TRBJ2-7 gives the full variable domain: GAGVSQSPSNKVTEKGKDVELRCDPISGHTALYWYRQSLGQGLEFLIYFQGNSAPDKSGLPSDRFSAERTGGSVSTLTIQRTQQEDSAVYLCASSLPRAGTSGGWYEQYFGPGTRLTVT.

The V call is TRBV7-3, the J call TRBJ1-2; 9 positions agree with TRBD1. This CDR3 has 14 amino acids. Trimming took 5 bases from V and 7 from J; bases not matched to a gene: 8. CDR1 and CDR2 from the germline V gene are SGHTA and FQGTGA. The CDR3: CASSIEQGAGGYTF. Written as DNA, the CDR3 is TGTGCCAGCAGCATAGAACAGGGGGCTGGTGGCTACACCTTC.

The chain couples TRBV29-1 to TRBJ2-7; TRBD1 aligns across 7 bases. V was clipped by 6 bases and J by 6 bases; unmatched bases: 5. The CDR3 covers 11 residues. From germline, CDR1 is SQVTM and CDR2 ANQGSEA. DNA of the CDR3: TGCAGCGTGTGGACAGGCTCCGAGCAGTACTTC. Amino acid sequence: CSVWTGSEQYF.

This rearrangement joins TRBV5-6 to TRBJ2-7; 9 bases are a match to TRBD2. Per germline, CDR1 SGHDT and CDR2 YYEEEE. This CDR3 spans 15 amino acids. The CDR3 loop reads CASSLVSMGGGARVV. The CDR3 nucleotides are TGTGCCAGCAGCTTGGTATCAATGGGCGGGGGGGCGCGAGTCGTC.

In its sample, this clone was seen a few times. CDR3 nucleotides: TGTGCCAGCAGCTTTATGGAAGGAACAGCCGATAACTATGGCTACACCTTC. It translates to CASSFMEGTADNYGYTF. The chain couples TRBV11-2 to TRBJ1-2; D gene unclear. CDR3 size: 17 residues. Trimming left V 3 bases short and J 1 base short, with 18 bases between. The germline V gene encodes CDR1 SGHAT and CDR2 FQNNGV.